This TCR beta chain came from a study of blood T cell repertoires in COVID-19. Data came from immunoSEQ multiplex PCR; TCRdb stores just in-frame clones and leaves some out. The table records about 67,000 clones, around 88% of them present only once. Germline V gene sequence: CDR1 LGHDT, CDR2 YNNKEL (reference sequence). Germline trimming cut 5 bases from V and 9 bases from J; bases unmatched to any gene: 8. The CDR3 contains 13 residues. The rearrangement uses TRBV3-1 (or the pseudogene TRBV3-2) and TRBJ1-1; TRBD1 matches at 8 bases. This sequence was found in an elderly woman with acute or convalescent COVID-19. The specimen was peripheral blood. CDR3: CASSAGQGMKAFF. In DNA, the CDR3 is TGTGCCAGCAGCGCAGGACAGGGAATGAAAGCTTTCTTT.